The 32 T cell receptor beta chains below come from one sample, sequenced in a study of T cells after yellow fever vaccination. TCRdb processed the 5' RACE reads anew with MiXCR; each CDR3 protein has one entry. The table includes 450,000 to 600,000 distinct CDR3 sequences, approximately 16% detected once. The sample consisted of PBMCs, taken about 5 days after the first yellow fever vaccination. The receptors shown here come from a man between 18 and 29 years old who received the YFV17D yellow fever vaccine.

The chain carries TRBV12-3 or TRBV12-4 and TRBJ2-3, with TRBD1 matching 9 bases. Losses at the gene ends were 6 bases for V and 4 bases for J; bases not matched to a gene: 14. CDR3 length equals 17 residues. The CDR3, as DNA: TGTGCCAGCAGCAACAACTTTCGACAGGGGGGAGCAGATACGCAGTATTTT. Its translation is CASSNNFRQGGADTQYF.

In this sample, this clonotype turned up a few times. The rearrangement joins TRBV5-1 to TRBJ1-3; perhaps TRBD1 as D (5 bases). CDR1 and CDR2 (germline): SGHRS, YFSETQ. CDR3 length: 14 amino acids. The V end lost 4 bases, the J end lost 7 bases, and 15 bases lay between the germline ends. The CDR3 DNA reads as TGCGCCAGCAGCCCCCGGGGGGGACGGAACACCATATATTTT. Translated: CASSPRGGRNTIYF.

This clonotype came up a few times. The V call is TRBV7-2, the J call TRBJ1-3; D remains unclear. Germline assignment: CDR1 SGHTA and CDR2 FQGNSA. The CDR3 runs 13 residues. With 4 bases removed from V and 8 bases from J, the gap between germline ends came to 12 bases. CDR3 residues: CASSYAQADTIYF. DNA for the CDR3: TGTGCCAGCAGCTACGCCCAGGCGGACACCATATATTTT.

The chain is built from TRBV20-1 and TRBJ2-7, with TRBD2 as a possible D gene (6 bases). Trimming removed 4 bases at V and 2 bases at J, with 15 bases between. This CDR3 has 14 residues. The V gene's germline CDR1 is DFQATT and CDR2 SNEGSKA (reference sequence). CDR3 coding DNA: TGCAGTGCTAAAGCACTAGCTGACACCTACGAGCAGTACTTC. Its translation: CSAKALADTYEQYF.

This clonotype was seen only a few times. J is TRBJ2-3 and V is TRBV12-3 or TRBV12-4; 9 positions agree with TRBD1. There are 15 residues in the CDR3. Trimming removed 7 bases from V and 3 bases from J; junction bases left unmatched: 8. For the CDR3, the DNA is TGTGCCAGCACGGGGACAGGGCAAGGGACAGATACGCAGTATTTT. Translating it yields CASTGTGQGTDTQYF.

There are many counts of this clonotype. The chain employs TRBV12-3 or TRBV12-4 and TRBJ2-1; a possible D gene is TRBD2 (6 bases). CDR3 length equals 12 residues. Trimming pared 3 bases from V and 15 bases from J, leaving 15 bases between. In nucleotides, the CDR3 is TGTGCCAGCAGTTTCCGGGACTTCCCTAGGTTCTTC. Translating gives CASSFRDFPRFF.

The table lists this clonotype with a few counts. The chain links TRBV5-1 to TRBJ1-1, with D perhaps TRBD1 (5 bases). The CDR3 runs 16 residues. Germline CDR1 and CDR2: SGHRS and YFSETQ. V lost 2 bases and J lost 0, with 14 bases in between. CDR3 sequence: CASSLSGQYLNTEAFF. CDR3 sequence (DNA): TGCGCCAGCAGCTTATCGGGGCAGTACTTGAACACTGAAGCTTTCTTT.

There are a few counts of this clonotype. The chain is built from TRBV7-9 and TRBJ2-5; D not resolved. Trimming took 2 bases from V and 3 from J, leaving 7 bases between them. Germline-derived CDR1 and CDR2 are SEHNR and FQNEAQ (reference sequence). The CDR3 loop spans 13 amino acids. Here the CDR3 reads CASSLRVEETQYF. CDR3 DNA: TGTGCCAGCAGCTTACGGGTTGAAGAGACCCAGTACTTC.

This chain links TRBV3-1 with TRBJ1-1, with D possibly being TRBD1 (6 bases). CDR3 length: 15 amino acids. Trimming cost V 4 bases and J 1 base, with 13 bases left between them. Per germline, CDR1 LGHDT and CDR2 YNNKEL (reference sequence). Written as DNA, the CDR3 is TGTGCCAGCAGCCGAGGGGGAGGAGGGAACACTGAAGCTTTCTTT. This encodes CASSRGGGGNTEAFF.

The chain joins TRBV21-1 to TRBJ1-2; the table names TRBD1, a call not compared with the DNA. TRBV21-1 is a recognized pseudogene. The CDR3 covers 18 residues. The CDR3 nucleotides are TGTGCCAGCAGCAAAGACGACTGTGATGGGGGGCCCCGCTATGGCTACACCTTC. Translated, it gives CASSKDDCDGGPRYGYTF.

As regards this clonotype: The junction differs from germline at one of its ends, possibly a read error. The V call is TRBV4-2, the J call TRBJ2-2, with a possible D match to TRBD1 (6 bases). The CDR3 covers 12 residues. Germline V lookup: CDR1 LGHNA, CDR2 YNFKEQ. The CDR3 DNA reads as TGTGCCAGCAGCCAAGAGTCAGGGGCGCTGTTTTTT. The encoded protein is CASSQESGALFF.

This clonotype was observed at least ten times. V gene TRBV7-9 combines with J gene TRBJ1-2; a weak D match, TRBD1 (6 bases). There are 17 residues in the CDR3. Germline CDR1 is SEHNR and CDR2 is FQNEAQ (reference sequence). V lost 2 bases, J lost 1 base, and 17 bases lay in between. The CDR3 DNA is TGTGCCAGCAGCTTAACCAGGGGACCGCGATTTAACTATGGCTACACCTTC. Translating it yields CASSLTRGPRFNYGYTF.

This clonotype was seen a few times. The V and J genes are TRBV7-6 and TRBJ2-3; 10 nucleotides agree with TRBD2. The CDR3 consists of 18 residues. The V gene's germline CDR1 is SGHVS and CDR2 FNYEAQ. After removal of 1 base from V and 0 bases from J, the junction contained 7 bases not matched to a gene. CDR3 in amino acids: CASSLVASGGSSTDTQYF. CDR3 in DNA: TGTGCCAGCAGCTTAGTGGCTAGCGGGGGCTCTAGCACAGATACGCAGTATTTT. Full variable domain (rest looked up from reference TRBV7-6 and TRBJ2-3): GAGVSQSPRYKVTKRGQDVALRCDPISGHVSLYWYRQALGQGPEFLTYFNYEAQQDKSGLPNDRFSAERPEGSISTLTIQRTEQRDSAMYRCASSLVASGGSSTDTQYFGPGTRLTVL.

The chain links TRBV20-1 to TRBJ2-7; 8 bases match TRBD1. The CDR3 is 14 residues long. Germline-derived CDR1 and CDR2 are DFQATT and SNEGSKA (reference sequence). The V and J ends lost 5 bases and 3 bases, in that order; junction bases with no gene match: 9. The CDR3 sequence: CSAQKITGGYEQYF. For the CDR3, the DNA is TGCAGTGCTCAAAAAATCACAGGGGGCTACGAGCAGTACTTC.

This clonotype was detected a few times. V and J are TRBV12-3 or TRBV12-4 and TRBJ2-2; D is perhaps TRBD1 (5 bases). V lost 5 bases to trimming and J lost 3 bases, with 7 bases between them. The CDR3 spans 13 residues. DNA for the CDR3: TGTGCCAGCAGTATCAGGGACACCGGGGAGCTGTTTTTT. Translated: CASSIRDTGELFF.

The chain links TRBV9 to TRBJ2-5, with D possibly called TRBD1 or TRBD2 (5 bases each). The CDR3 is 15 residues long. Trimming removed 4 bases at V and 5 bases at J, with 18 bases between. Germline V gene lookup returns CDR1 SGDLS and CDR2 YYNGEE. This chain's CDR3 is CASSHPEGLQETQYF. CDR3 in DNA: TGTGCCAGCAGCCATCCTGAGGGGCTGCAGGAGACCCAGTACTTC. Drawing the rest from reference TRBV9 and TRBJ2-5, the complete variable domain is DSGVTQTPKHLITATGQRVTLRCSPRSGDLSVYWYQQSLDQGLQFLIQYYNGEERAKGNILERFSAQQFPDLHSELNLSSLELGDSALYFCASSHPEGLQETQYFGPGTRLLVL.

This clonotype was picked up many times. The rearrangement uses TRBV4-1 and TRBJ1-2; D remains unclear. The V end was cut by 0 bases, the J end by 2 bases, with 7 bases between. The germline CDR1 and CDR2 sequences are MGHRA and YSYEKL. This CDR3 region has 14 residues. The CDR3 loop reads CASSQDYRNYGYTF. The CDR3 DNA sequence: TGCGCCAGCAGCCAAGATTACAGAAACTATGGCTACACCTTC.

The CDR3 DNA reads TGTGCCAGCAGCCCCGGGAGTGGAGCTCAATACTCTGGAAACACCATATATTTT. As protein: CASSPGSGAQYSGNTIYF. The J gene is TRBJ1-3, the V gene TRBV5-6; no firm D call. Germline assignment: CDR1 SGHDT and CDR2 YYEEEE. The V end lost 4 bases, the J end lost 0 bases, and 20 bases lay between the germline ends. The CDR3 is 18 amino acids.

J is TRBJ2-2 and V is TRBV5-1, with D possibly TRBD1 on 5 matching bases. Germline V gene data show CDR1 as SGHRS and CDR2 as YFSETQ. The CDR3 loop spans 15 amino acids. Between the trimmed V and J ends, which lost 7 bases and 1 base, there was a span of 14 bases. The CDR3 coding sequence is TGCGCCAGCCGATACGGACAACGGAACACCGGGGAGCTGTTTTTT. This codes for CASRYGQRNTGELFF.

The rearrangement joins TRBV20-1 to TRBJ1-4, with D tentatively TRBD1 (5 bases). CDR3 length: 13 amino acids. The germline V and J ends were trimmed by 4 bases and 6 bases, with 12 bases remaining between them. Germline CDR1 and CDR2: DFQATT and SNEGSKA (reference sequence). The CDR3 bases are TGCAGTGCTAAGCCAGGGTCTGATGAAAAACTGTTTTTT. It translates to CSAKPGSDEKLFF.

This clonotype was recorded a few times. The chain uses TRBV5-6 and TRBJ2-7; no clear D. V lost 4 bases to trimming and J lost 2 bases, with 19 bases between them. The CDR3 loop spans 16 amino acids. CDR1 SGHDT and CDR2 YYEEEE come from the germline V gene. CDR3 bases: TGTGCCAGCAGCAGCTTGACGTTTACGGCAGCCTACGAGCAGTACGTC. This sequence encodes CASSSLTFTAAYEQYV.

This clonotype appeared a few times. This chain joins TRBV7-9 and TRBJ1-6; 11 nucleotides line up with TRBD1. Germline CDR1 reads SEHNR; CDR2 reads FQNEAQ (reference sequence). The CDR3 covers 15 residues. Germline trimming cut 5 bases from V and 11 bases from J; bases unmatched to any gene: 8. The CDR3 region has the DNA TGTGCCAGCAGCCGCCGGGACAGGGGGTTTACACCCCTCCACTTT. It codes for CASSRRDRGFTPLHF.

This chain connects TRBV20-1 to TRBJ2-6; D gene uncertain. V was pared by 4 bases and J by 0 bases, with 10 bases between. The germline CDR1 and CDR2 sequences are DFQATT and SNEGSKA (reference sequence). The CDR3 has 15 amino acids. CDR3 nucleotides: TGCAGTGCTACTCTCCCCCCCTCTGGGGCCAACGTCCTGACTTTC. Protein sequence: CSATLPPSGANVLTF.

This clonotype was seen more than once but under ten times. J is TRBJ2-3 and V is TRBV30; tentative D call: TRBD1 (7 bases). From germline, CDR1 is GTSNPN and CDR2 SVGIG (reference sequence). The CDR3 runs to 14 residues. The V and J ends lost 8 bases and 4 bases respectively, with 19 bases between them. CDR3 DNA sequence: TGTGCCACTGGAGGGGGCGGGAAGTCAGATACGCAGTATTTT. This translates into CATGGGGKSDTQYF.

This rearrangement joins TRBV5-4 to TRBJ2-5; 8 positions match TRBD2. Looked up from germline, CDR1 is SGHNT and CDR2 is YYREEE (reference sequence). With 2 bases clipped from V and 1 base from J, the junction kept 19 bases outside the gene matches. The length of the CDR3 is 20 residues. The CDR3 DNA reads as TGTGCCAGCAGCTTCCCCGAGAAACCGGGACTAGGGAAGTCCCAAGAGACCCAGTACTTC. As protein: CASSFPEKPGLGKSQETQYF. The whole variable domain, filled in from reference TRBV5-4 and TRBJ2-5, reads ETGVTQSPTHLIKTRGQQVTLRCSSQSGHNTVSWYQQALGQGPQFIFQYYREEENGRGNFPPRFSGLQFPNYSSELNVNALELDDSALYLCASSFPEKPGLGKSQETQYFGPGTRLLVL.

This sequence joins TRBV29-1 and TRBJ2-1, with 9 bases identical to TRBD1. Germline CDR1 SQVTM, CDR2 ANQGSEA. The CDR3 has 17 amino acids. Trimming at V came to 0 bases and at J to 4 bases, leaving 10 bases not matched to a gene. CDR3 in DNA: TGCAGCGTTGAAGACTTACCCGGGACAGGGACGTACAATGAGCAGTTCTTC. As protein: CSVEDLPGTGTYNEQFF.

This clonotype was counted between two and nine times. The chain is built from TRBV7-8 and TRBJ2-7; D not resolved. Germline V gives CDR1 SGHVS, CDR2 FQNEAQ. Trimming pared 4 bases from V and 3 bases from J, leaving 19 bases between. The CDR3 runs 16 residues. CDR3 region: CASSYPRTPGDYEQYF. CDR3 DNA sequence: TGTGCCAGCAGCTATCCCCGGACGCCTGGGGACTACGAGCAGTACTTC.

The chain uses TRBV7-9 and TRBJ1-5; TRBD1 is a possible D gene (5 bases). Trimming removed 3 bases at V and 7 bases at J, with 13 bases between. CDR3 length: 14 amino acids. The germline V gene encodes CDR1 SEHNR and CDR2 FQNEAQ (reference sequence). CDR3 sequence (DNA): TGTGCCAGCAGCTTGGAGGGGCTGGGACAGCCCCAGCATTTT. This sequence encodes CASSLEGLGQPQHF.

CDR3 sequence (DNA): TGTGCCAGCAGCCCATGGGACATCCCGAACACTGAAGCTTTCTTT. Translation gives CASSPWDIPNTEAFF. The chain joins TRBV7-2 to TRBJ1-1, with D perhaps matching TRBD1 (6 bases). Germline V gene lookup returns CDR1 SGHTA and CDR2 FQGNSA. CDR3 length: 15 residues. The V and J ends lost 5 bases and 1 base respectively, with 14 bases between them. The full variable domain, with the rest looked up from reference TRBV7-2 and TRBJ1-1, is GAGVSQSPSNKVTEKGKDVELRCDPISGHTALYWYRQSLGQGLEFLIYFQGNSAPDKSGLPSDRFSAERTGGSVSTLTIQRTQQEDSAVYLCASSPWDIPNTEAFFGQGTRLTVV.

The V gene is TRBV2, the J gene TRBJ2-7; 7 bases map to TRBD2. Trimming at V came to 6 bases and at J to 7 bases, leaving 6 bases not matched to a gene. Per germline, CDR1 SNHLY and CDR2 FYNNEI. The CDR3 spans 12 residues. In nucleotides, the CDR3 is TGTGCCAGCAGCTACGCGGGGGAGGAGCAGTACTTC. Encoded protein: CASSYAGEEQYF.

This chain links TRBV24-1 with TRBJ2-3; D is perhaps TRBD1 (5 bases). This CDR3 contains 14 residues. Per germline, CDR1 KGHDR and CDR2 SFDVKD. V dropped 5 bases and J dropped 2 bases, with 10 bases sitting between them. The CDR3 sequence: CATSAGSHTDTQYF. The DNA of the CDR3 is TGTGCCACCAGTGCAGGGTCACACACAGATACGCAGTATTTT.

The CDR3 loop is CASSPPDLDRTHGYTF. The CDR3, as DNA: TGTGCCAGCAGCCCCCCCGATTTGGACCGAACCCACGGCTACACCTTC. V and J are TRBV4-2 and TRBJ1-2; no clear D gene. Trimming took off 4 bases at V and 8 bases at J, with 23 bases between the two ends. This CDR3 region has 16 residues. CDR1 is LGHNA, CDR2 YNFKEQ, per germline.